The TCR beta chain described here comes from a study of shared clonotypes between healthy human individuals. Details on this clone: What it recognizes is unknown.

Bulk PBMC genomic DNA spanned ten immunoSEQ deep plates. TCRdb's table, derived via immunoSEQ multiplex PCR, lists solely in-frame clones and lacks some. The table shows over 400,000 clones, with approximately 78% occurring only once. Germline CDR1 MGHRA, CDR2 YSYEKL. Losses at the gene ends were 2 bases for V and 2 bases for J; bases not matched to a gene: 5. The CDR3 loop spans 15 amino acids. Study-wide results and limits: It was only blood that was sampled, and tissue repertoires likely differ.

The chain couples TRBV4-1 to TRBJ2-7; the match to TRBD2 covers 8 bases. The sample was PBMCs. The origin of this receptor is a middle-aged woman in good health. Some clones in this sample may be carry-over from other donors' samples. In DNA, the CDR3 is TGCGCCAGCAGCCAAATAGCGGGAACGACCTACGAGCAGTACTTC. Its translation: CASSQIAGTTYEQYF.